A selection of T cell receptor beta chains follows, all from one sample in a study of beta chain features in type 1 diabetes. Only in-frame clones appear in the TCRdb table, and some are missing; sequencing was by immunoSEQ multiplex PCR. The table has around 690,000 clones, 9.5% to 15% seen once. Material for sequencing was naive CD4+ T cells from blood. The receptors were sampled from a man under 40 with type 1 diabetes. CDR3s include the opening cysteine and the closing phenylalanine or tryptophan. The order of the fields is clone size, V gene, J gene, D gene, CDR3 DNA, CDR3 protein. D genes are given only for firm matches. Clone size appears in some rows only: once, few, many, or a class for an expanded clone.

-,TRBV28,TRBJ2-1,TRBD1,TGTGCCAGCACCCAGGGGCAGGGGGCCTACAATGAGCAGTTCTTC,CASTQGQGAYNEQFF
few,TRBV18,TRBJ2-7,-,TGTGCCAGCTCACCCCAGGGACAAGGCTACGAGCAGTACTTC,CASSPQGQGYEQYF
-,TRBV7-2,TRBJ1-4,-,TGTGCCAGCAGCCGGACAGCAACTAATGAAAAACTGTTTTTT,CASSRTATNEKLFF
-,TRBV9,TRBJ2-5,-,TGTGCCAGCAGCGTAGTTGGGGGACTCCAGGCTGGGGAGACCCAGTACTTC,CASSVVGGLQAGETQYF
-,TRBV5-4,TRBJ1-6,-,TGTGCCAGCAGCACGGGCTTGCGGGATAATTCACCCCTCCACTTT,CASSTGLRDNSPLHF
-,TRBV18,TRBJ2-1,TRBD2,TGTGCCAGCTCACCACCGGCTAGCGGGGGGGCACTCTACTTTGAGCAGTTCTTC,CASSPPASGGALYFEQFF
-,TRBV7-2,TRBJ1-1,-,TGTGCCAGCAGCTTAAGAGGGGAGGACACTGAAGCTTTCTTT,CASSLRGEDTEAFF
-,TRBV25-1,TRBJ2-7,TRBD1,TGTGCCAGCAGACAGGGGTCCCTCTCCTACGAGCAGTACTTC,CASRQGSLSYEQYF
-,TRBV4-3,TRBJ2-7,TRBD2,TGCGCCAGCAGCCAAGAAACTCGGCTAGCGGGACACGAGCAGTACTTC,CASSQETRLAGHEQYF
few,TRBV7-3,TRBJ2-3,-,TGTGCCAGCAGCTTAGCGGGAACAGGTGGTTATACGCAGTATTTT,CASSLAGTGGYTQYF
-,TRBV19,TRBJ1-1,-,TGTGCCAGTAAAGAGGGTCAGCTCGAGAACACTGAAGCTTTCTTT,CASKEGQLENTEAFF
few,TRBV6-5,TRBJ2-7,-,TGTGCCAGCAGTTACTCGACGGATTACTACGAGCAGTACTTC,CASSYSTDYYEQYF
once,TRBV19,TRBJ1-5,TRBD1,TGTGCCAGTAGTATGGGGACAGAAAATCAGCCCCAGCATTTT,CASSMGTENQPQHF
-,TRBV5-1,TRBJ1-5,-,TGCGCCAGCAGCTTGAACGCAGAGAGCAATCAGCCCCAGCATTTT,CASSLNAESNQPQHF
-,TRBV27,TRBJ1-6,TRBD1,TGTGCCAGCAGTCTATCCGGGACAGGGTGGGGTTCACCCCTCCACTTT,CASSLSGTGWGSPLHF
-,TRBV7-2,TRBJ1-3,-,TGTGCCAGCAGTCCAGACACTTCTGGAAACACCATATATTTT,CASSPDTSGNTIYF
-,TRBV4-1,TRBJ2-1,-,TGCGCCAGCAGCGCCTCCCTTGTCAATGAGCAGTTCTTC,CASSASLVNEQFF
few,TRBV23-1,TRBJ2-3,-,TGCGCCAGCAGTCAATCGGCAGGGAAAAAAACAGATACGCAGTATTTT,CASSQSAGKKTDTQYF
-,TRBV4-3,TRBJ2-6,-,TGCGCCAGCAGCCAAGATCAGATCCAGGGGCACAGCTCTGGGGCCAACGTCCTGACTTTC,CASSQDQIQGHSSGANVLTF
few,TRBV5-4,TRBJ2-2,TRBD2,TGTGCCAGCAGCTTGTGGGCTAGCGGGGCTAGCGGGGAGCTGTTTTTT,CASSLWASGASGELFF
-,TRBV5-4,TRBJ1-2,TRBD1,TGTGCCAGCAGCCAAACAGGGGCGTTCTATGGCTACACCTTC,CASSQTGAFYGYTF
-,TRBV5-6,TRBJ2-1,-,TGTGCCAGCAGCTTGTTTCCAGGGAATACCTACAATGAGCAGTTCTTC,CASSLFPGNTYNEQFF
few,TRBV29-1,TRBJ1-2,-,TGCAGCGTTCAATCAGGGAACCCCTACACCTTC,CSVQSGNPYTF
-,TRBV7-2,TRBJ2-1,-,TGTGCCAGCAGCTCCTGGACCCCCAGGGAGCAGTTCTTC,CASSSWTPREQFF
-,TRBV11-3,TRBJ2-2,TRBD2,TGTGCCAGCAGCTTAGATCGGACTAGTCGGGGCGGGGAGCTGTTTTTT,CASSLDRTSRGGELFF
few,TRBV27,TRBJ2-3,-,TGTGCCAGCAGTTTAACACACACAGATACGCAGTATTTT,CASSLTHTDTQYF
-,TRBV18,TRBJ1-6,-,TGTGCCAGCTCACCACGGGGCGAAGGCGATTCACCCCTCCACTTT,CASSPRGEGDSPLHF
few,TRBV29-1,TRBJ1-6,-,TGCAGCGTCTCAACAGGGCACAATTCACCCCTCCACTTT,CSVSTGHNSPLHF
-,TRBV30,TRBJ1-6,-,TGTGCCTGGAAAGGGCCCCGGGATTCACCCCTCCACTTT,CAWKGPRDSPLHF
-,TRBV18,TRBJ1-1,-,TGTGCCAGCTCACCCTCTGGGGAGGGTGGCACTGAAGCTTTCTTT,CASSPSGEGGTEAFF
few,TRBV25-1,TRBJ1-4,-,TGTGCCAGCAGTGAATATAAAGCGGGAACTAATGAAAAACTGTTTTTT,CASSEYKAGTNEKLFF
-,TRBV30,TRBJ1-2,TRBD1,TGTGCCTGGAGCGCCAGGACAGGGCGGGGTGGCTACACCTTC,CAWSARTGRGGYTF
-,TRBV7-9,TRBJ1-5,-,TGTGCCAGCAGCCGGGACGGAGGTAATCAGCCCCAGCATTTT,CASSRDGGNQPQHF
-,TRBV5-1,TRBJ1-3,-,TGCGCCAGCAGCCTATATACCAGGGCTAACTCTGGAAACACCATATATTTT,CASSLYTRANSGNTIYF
-,TRBV7-9,TRBJ1-4,TRBD1,TGTGCCAGCAGCTTCTCGACTCGCATACAGGGGCCTCATGAAAAACTGTTTTTT,CASSFSTRIQGPHEKLFF
-,TRBV9,TRBJ1-1,-,TGTGCCAGCAGCGTAGGAGGGGACATGTCAACTGAAGCTTTCTTT,CASSVGGDMSTEAFF
-,TRBV7-2,TRBJ2-1,TRBD2,TGTGCCAGCAGCCTGGTGGCCACTAGCGGGTTTGCTACCTACAATGAGCAGTTCTTC,CASSLVATSGFATYNEQFF
-,TRBV11-3,TRBJ2-1,-,TGTGCCAGCAGCCCCAGGGGTCGCGGCTCCTACAATGAGCAGTTCTTC,CASSPRGRGSYNEQFF
-,TRBV14,TRBJ1-1,-,TGTGCCAGCAGTGCTCCCCCACTGAACACTGAAGCTTTCTTT,CASSAPPLNTEAFF
-,TRBV5-5,TRBJ2-1,-,TGTGCCAGCAGCTTGGACAGGGTGAACTACAATGAGCAGTTCTTC,CASSLDRVNYNEQFF
-,TRBV7-9,TRBJ2-1,-,TGTGCCAGCAGCGGGAGTGAGCAGTTCTTC,CASSGSEQFF
-,TRBV25-1,TRBJ2-2,-,TGTGCCAGCAGCTCGGAGGGGCCCACCGGGGAGCTGTTTTTT,CASSSEGPTGELFF
-,TRBV9,TRBJ2-3,TRBD1,TGTGCCAGCAGCCCCCAGGGACAGGGCTCAGATACGCAGTATTTT,CASSPQGQGSDTQYF
-,TRBV28,TRBJ1-2,-,TGTGCCAGCGGAGTAGGATATGGCTACACCTTC,CASGVGYGYTF
-,TRBV19,TRBJ1-1,-,TGTGCCAGTAGTCGACAGGTAACGAACACTGAAGCTTTCTTT,CASSRQVTNTEAFF
-,TRBV7-9,TRBJ2-7,-,TGTGCCAGCAGCCCTCATCTCTTC,CASSPHLF
few,TRBV6-1,TRBJ2-2,TRBD1,TGTGCCAGCAGTTGGGACAGGGGTAAAGGGGAGCTGTTTTTT,CASSWDRGKGELFF
few,TRBV7-2,TRBJ2-3,-,TGTGCCAGCAGCTTAGGCCCCCCGGGGGGCACAGATACGCAGTATTTT,CASSLGPPGGTDTQYF